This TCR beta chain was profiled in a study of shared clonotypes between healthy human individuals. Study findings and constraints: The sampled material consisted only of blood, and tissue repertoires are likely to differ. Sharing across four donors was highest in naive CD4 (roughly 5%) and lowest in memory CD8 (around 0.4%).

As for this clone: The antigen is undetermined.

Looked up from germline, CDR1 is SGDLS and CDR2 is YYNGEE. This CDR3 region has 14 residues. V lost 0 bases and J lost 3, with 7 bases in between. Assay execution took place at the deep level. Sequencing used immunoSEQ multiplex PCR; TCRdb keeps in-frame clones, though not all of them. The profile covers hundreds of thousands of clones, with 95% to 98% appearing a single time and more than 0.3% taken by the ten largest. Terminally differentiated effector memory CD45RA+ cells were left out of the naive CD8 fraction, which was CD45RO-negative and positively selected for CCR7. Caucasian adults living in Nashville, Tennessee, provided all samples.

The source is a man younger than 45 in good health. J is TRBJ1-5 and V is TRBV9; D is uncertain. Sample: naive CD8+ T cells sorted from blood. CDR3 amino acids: CASSVDGYNQPQHF. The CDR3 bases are TGTGCCAGCAGCGTAGACGGCTACAATCAGCCCCAGCATTTT.